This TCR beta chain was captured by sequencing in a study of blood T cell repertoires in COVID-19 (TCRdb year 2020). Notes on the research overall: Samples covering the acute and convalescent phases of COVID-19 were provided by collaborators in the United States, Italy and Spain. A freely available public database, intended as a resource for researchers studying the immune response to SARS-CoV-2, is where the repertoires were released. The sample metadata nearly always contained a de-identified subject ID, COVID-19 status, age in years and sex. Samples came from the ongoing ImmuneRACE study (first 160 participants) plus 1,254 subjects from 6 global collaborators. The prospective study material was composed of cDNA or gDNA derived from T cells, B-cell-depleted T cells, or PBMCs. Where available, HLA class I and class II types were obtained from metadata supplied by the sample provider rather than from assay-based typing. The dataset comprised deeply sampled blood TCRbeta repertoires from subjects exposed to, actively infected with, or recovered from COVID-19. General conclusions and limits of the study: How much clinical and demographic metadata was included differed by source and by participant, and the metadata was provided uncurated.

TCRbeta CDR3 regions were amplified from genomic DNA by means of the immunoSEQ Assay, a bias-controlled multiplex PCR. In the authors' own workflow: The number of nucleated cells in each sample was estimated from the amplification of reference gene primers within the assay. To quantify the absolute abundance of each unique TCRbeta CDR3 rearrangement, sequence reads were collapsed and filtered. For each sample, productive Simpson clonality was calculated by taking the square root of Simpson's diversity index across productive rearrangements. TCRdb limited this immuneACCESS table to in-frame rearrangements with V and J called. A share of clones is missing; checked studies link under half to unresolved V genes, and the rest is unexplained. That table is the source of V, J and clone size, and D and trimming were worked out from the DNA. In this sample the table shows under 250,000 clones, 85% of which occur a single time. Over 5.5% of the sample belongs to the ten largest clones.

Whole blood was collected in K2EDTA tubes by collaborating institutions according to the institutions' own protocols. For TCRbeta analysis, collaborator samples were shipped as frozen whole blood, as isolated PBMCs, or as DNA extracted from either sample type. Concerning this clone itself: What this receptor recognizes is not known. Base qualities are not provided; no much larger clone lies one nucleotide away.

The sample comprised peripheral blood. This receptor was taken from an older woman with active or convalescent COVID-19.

The CDR3 protein: CASSPLGARVGTQYF. The nucleotides read TGTGCCAGCAGCCCCCTGGGGGCTCGGGTAGGGACCCAGTACTTC. The chain joins TRBV11-2 to TRBJ2-5; the D gene is perhaps TRBD1, on 6 matching bases. The V end loses 5 bases and the J end loses 7 bases, and a stretch of 20 bases separates them. The CDR3 sequence holds 15 residues, the cysteine and phenylalanine included. Left in the record is the CDR3 DNA by itself, 45 bases read in frame from the first base. Looking up the germline V gene yields CDR1 SGHAT and CDR2 FQNNGV.